These 10 T cell receptor beta chains originate from one sample sequenced in a study of sequential checkpoint blockade in melanoma. Generated by immunoSEQ multiplex PCR, the TCRdb table keeps only in-frame clones and is missing some. Of around 9,100 clones in the sample, around 72% were seen once. Treatment here: randomized to nivolumab then ipilimumab (arm A) or the reverse (arm B). This material consisted of CD8+ T cells sorted from blood (inferred from file names), taken from a patient given nivolumab and ipilimumab in sequence. These TCRs come from a human donor with melanoma.

This sequence joins TRBV5-1 and TRBJ2-7, with a tentative D call TRBD1 (6 bases). The CDR3 sequence is 16 residues long. Trimming left V 0 bases short and J 4 bases short, with 17 bases between. Germline V lookup: CDR1 SGHRS, CDR2 YFSETQ. Here the CDR3 reads CASSLVGGFSSYEQYF. Written as DNA, the CDR3 is TGCGCCAGCAGCTTGGTAGGGGGATTCTCGTCGTACGAGCAGTACTTC.

This clone rates as medium-sized. This chain connects TRBV7-8 to TRBJ2-5; the match to TRBD2 covers 12 bases. V lost 2 bases and J lost 4; bases outside the gene matches: 2. The V gene's germline CDR1 is SGHVS and CDR2 FQNEAQ. CDR3 length equals 15 residues. CDR3 loop: CASSLSSGGGETQYF. The CDR3 DNA is TGTGCCAGCAGCTTATCTAGCGGGGGGGGAGAGACCCAGTACTTC.

This chain joins TRBV7-6 and TRBJ1-1; 9 positions match TRBD1. V lost 1 base to trimming and J lost 4 bases; unmatched junction nucleotides: 4. The germline CDR1 and CDR2 sequences are SGHVS and FNYEAQ. The CDR3 sequence is 15 residues long. CDR3 DNA: TGTGCCAGCAGCTTAGGAGAGACAGGGGGCACTGAAGCTTTCTTT. Its protein is CASSLGETGGTEAFF.

This clone ranks as medium-sized. The chain uses TRBV7-2 and TRBJ2-7, with D unclear. CDR3 length equals 12 residues. CDR1 and CDR2 from the germline V gene are SGHTA and FQGNSA. Trimming took 3 bases from V and 0 from J, leaving 3 bases between them. CDR3 DNA sequence: TGTGCCAGCAGCTTTCACTCCTACGAGCAGTACTTC. It encodes CASSFHSYEQYF. Full variable domain (outside the CDR3, taken from reference TRBV7-2 and TRBJ2-7): GAGVSQSPSNKVTEKGKDVELRCDPISGHTALYWYRQSLGQGLEFLIYFQGNSAPDKSGLPSDRFSAERTGGSVSTLTIQRTQQEDSAVYLCASSFHSYEQYFGPGTRLTVT.

The V gene is TRBV2, the J gene TRBJ2-3; 10 nucleotides match TRBD2. Germline-derived CDR1 and CDR2 are SNHLY and FYNNEI. J was trimmed by 0 bases and V by 5 bases; bases with no gene match: 17. This CDR3 contains 20 residues. CDR3 in amino acids: CASSPIALAGPTSSTDTQYF. The CDR3 DNA sequence: TGTGCCAGCAGTCCCATCGCACTAGCGGGACCGACTTCTAGCACAGATACGCAGTATTTT.

The rearrangement joins TRBV10-3 to TRBJ2-5, with a possible D match to TRBD2 (7 bases). This CDR3 is 15 amino acids long. Trimming removed 0 bases at V and 4 bases at J, with 12 bases between. CDR1 and CDR2 from the germline V gene are ENHRY and SYGVKD. The CDR3 nucleotides read TGTGCCATCAGTGAGTCAAGGGGGGGCGTAGAGACCCAGTACTTC. As protein: CAISESRGGVETQYF.

V usage is TRBV16 and J usage is TRBJ2-7, with D unresolved. The CDR3 is made up of 14 amino acids. Trimming cost V 2 bases and J 2 bases, with 10 bases left between them. Germline V gene data show CDR1 as KGHSY and CDR2 as FQNENV. CDR3 DNA: TGTGCCAGCAGCCAAGACAATGGTGCCTACGAGCAGTACTTC. Amino acids: CASSQDNGAYEQYF.

The chain joins TRBV7-2 to TRBJ2-7, with D possibly TRBD2 on 5 matching bases. The CDR3 length is 15 residues. Germline V gives CDR1 SGHTA, CDR2 FQGNSA. V lost 2 bases, J lost 2 bases, and 13 bases lay in between. The CDR3 coding sequence is TGTGCCAGCAGCTTATTTCCGGACTGGACCTACGAGCAGTACTTC. This gives the protein CASSLFPDWTYEQYF.

This chain connects TRBV6-4 to TRBJ2-1; TRBD2 matches at 10 bases. The CDR3 contains 16 residues. V trimming: 3 bases; J trimming: 5 bases; junction bases outside the gene matches: 7. Per germline, CDR1 MRHNA and CDR2 SNTAGT. The CDR3 protein is CASSETASGGNNEQFF. CDR3 coding DNA: TGTGCCAGCAGTGAGACAGCTAGCGGGGGTAACAATGAGCAGTTCTTC.

The J gene is TRBJ2-3, the V gene TRBV9, with 11 bases fitting TRBD2. Germline CDR1 and CDR2: SGDLS and YYNGEE. V lost 3 bases to trimming and J lost 4 bases; unmatched junction nucleotides: 7. CDR3 length: 16 amino acids. CDR3 DNA sequence: TGTGCCAGCAGCGGGCTAGCGGGAGGAACGGCAGATACGCAGTATTTT. Translating gives CASSGLAGGTADTQYF. The complete variable domain, with remaining parts taken from reference TRBV9 and TRBJ2-3, reads DSGVTQTPKHLITATGQRVTLRCSPRSGDLSVYWYQQSLDQGLQFLIQYYNGEERAKGNILERFSAQQFPDLHSELNLSSLELGDSALYFCASSGLAGGTADTQYFGPGTRLTVL.